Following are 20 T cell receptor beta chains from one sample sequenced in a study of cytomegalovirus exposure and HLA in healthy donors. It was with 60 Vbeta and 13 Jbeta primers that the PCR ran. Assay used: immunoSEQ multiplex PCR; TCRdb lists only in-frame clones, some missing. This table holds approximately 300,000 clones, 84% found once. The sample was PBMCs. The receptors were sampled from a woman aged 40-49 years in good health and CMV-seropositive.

The CDR3 region has the DNA TGTGCCAGCAGTGCTCTAGCGGGAGTGTACGAGCAGTACTTC. Translation gives CASSALAGVYEQYF. The J gene is TRBJ2-7, the V gene TRBV2, with 10 bases identical to TRBD2. Germline assignment: CDR1 SNHLY and CDR2 FYNNEI. The CDR3 runs to 14 residues. V dropped 4 bases and J dropped 4; count of bases not matched to a gene: 4.

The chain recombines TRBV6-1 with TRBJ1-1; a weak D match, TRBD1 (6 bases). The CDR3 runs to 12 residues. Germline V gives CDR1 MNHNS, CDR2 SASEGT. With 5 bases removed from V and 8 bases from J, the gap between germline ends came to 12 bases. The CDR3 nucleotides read TGTGCCAGCAGTAGCTACAGGGTCGAAGCTTTCTTT. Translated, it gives CASSSYRVEAFF.

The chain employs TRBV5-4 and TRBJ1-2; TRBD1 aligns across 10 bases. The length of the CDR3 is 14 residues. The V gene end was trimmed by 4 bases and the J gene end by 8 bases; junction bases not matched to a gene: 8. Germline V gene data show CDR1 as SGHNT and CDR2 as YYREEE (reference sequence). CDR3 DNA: TGTGCCAGCAGCGTAACCGGGACAGGGGTAGGCTACACCTTC. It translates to CASSVTGTGVGYTF.

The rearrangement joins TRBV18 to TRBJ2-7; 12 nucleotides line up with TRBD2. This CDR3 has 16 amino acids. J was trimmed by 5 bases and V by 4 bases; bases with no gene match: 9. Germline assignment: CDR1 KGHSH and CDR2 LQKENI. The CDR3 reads CASSRRLAGEEDEQYF. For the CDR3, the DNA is TGTGCCAGCTCACGAAGACTAGCGGGAGAAGAAGACGAGCAGTACTTC.

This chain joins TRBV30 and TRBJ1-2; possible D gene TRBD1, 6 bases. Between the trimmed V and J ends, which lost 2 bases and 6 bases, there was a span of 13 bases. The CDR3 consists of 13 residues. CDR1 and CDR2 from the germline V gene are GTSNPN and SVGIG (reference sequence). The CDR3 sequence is CAWSLGAVNGYTF. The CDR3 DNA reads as TGTGCCTGGAGTTTGGGGGCGGTAAATGGCTACACCTTC.

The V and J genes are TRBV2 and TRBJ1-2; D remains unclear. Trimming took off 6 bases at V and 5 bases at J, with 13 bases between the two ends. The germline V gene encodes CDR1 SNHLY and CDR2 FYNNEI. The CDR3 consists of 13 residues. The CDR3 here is CASRTRADYGYTF. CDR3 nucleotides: TGTGCCAGCAGAACCAGAGCGGATTATGGCTACACCTTC.

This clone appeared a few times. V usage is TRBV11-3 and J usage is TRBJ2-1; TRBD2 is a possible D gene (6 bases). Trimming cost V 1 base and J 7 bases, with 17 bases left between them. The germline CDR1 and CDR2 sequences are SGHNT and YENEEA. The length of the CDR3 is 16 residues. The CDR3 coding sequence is TGTGCCAGCAGCTTAGTTTCGGGAGTTGAAGGGAATGAGCAGTTCTTC. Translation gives CASSLVSGVEGNEQFF.

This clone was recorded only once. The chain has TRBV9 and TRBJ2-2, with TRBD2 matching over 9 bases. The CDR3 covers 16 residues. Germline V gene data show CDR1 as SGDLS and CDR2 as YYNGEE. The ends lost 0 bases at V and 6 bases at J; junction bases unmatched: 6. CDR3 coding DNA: TGTGCCAGCAGCGTAGAACTAGCGGGTGTGGCCGGGGAGCTGTTTTTT. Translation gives CASSVELAGVAGELFF.

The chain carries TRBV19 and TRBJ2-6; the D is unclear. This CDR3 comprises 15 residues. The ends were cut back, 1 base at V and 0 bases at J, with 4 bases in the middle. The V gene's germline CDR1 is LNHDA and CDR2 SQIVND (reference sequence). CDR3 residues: CASSIGPSGANVLTF. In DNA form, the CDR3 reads TGTGCCAGTAGTATAGGGCCCTCTGGGGCCAACGTCCTGACTTTC.

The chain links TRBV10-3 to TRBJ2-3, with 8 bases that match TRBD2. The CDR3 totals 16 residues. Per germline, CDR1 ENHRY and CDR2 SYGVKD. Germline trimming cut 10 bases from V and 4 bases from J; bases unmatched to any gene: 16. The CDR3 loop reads CASASGSSAGADTQYF. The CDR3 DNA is TGTGCCAGTGCAAGCGGGAGTAGCGCCGGGGCAGATACGCAGTATTTT.

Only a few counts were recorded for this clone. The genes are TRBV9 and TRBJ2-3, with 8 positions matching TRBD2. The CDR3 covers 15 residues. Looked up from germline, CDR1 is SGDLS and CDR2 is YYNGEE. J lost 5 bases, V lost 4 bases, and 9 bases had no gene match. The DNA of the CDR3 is TGTGCCAGCAGCCTCAGCGGGAGCTTGGGAGATACGCAGTATTTT. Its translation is CASSLSGSLGDTQYF.

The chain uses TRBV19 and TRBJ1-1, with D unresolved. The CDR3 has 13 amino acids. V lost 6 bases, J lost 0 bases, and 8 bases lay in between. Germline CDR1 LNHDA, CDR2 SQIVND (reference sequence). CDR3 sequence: CASSQVMNTEAFF. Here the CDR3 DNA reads TGTGCCAGTAGCCAGGTCATGAACACTGAAGCTTTCTTT.

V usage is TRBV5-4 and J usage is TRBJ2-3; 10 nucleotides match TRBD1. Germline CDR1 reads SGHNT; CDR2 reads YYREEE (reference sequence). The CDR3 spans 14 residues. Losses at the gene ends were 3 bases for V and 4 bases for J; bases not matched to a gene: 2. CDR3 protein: CASSYGTGADTQYF. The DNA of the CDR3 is TGTGCCAGCAGCTACGGGACAGGGGCAGATACGCAGTATTTT.

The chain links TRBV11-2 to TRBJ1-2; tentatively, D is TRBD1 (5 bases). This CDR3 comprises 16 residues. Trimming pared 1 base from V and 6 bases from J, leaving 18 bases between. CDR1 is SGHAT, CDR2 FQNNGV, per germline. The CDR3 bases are TGTGCCAGCAGCTTAGGATCCGGAGGACCGGGGGATGGCTACACCTTC. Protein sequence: CASSLGSGGPGDGYTF. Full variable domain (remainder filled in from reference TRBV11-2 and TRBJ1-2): EAGVAQSPRYKIIEKRQSVAFWCNPISGHATLYWYQQILGQGPKLLIQFQNNGVVDDSQLPKDRFSAERLKGVDSTLKIQPAKLEDSAVYLCASSLGSGGPGDGYTFGSGTRLTVV.

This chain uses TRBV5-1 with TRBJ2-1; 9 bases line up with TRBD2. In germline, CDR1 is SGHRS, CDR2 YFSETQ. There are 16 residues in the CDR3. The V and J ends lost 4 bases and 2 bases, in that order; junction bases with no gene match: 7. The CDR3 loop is CASSLPTSGPYNEQFF. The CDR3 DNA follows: TGCGCCAGCAGCCTCCCGACTAGCGGACCCTACAATGAGCAGTTCTTC.

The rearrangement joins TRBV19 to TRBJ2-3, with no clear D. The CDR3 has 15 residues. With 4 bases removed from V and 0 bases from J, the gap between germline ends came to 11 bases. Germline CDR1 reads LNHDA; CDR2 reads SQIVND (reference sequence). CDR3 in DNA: TGTGCCAGTAGTAGAGCTCAGGTCAGCACAGATACGCAGTATTTT. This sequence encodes CASSRAQVSTDTQYF.

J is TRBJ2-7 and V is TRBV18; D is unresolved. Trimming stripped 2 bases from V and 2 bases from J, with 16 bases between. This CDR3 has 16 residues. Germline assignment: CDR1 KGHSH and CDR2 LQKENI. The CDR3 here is CASSPLPPPTAYEQYF. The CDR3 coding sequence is TGTGCCAGCTCACCATTACCCCCGCCTACCGCCTACGAGCAGTACTTC.

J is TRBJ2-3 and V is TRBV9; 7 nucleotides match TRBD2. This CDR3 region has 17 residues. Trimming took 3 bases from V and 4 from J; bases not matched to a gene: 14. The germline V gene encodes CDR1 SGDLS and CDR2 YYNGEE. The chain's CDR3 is CASSAPSLGGSADTQYF. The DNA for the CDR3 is TGTGCCAGCAGCGCTCCCTCTTTGGGCGGGAGCGCAGATACGCAGTATTTT.

DNA for the CDR3: TGTGCCAGCAGTAGGGGTCCGGGACAGGGTGTCAACGAGCAGTACTTC. Translated: CASSRGPGQGVNEQYF. The chain is built from TRBV11-3 and TRBJ2-7; 9 bases agree with TRBD1. Germline CDR1 is SGHNT and CDR2 is YENEEA. The J segment lost 5 bases and the V segment lost 6 bases, leaving 14 bases of the junction unmatched. The CDR3 consists of 16 residues.

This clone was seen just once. The DNA of the CDR3 is TGTGCCAGCAGCCCAGGGGACTATACCTACGAGCAGTACTTC. It yields the protein CASSPGDYTYEQYF. The chain is built from TRBV9 and TRBJ2-7, with D maybe TRBD2 (7 bases). This CDR3 has 14 amino acids. The germline V gene encodes CDR1 SGDLS and CDR2 YYNGEE. With 4 bases removed from V and 2 bases from J, the gap between germline ends came to 13 bases.